This TCR beta chain is drawn from a study of T cells in Graves' hyperthyroidism and ophthalmopathy. Study background: The blood sample was taken at first diagnosis, before treatment began.

This clonotype was picked up many times. Patients aged 18 to 65 had newly diagnosed hyperthyroidism lasting under 2 months. TCR beta CDR3 regions were amplified from RNA. The study used the HTBI primer set for a first-round RT-PCR of the TCR CDR3. TCRdb redid the calling of the multiplex PCR reads with MiXCR, one entry per CDR3 protein. The repertoire includes under 400,000 distinct CDR3 sequences, about 13% of them detected once, and 9.2% sits in the top ten. The CDR3 has 14 residues. After removal of 5 bases from V and 3 bases from J, the junction contained 9 bases not matched to a gene. The germline CDR1 and CDR2 sequences are DFQATT and SNEGSKA (reference sequence).

V and J are TRBV20-1 and TRBJ2-7, with 8 bases lining up with TRBD1. The sequence was obtained from a young woman with Graves' hyperthyroidism. The source material was blood. The CDR3 DNA sequence: TGCAGTGCTCGAGGGACAGGATTATTCTACGAGCAGTACTTC. Translation gives CSARGTGLFYEQYF.